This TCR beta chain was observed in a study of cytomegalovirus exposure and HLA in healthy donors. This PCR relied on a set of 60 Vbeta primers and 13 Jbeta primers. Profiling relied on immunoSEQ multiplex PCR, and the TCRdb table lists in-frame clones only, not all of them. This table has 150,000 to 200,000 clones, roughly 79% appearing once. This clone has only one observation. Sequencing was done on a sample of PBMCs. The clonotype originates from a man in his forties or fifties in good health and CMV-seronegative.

CDR3 protein: CASSLGQGASTDTQYF. The CDR3 region has the DNA TGTGCCAGCAGCTTAGGGCAGGGGGCGAGCACAGATACGCAGTATTTT. The V call is TRBV13, the J call TRBJ2-3; 8 bases match TRBD1. Germline CDR1 PRHDT, CDR2 FYEKMQ (reference sequence). There are 16 residues in the CDR3. The V gene end was trimmed by 0 bases and the J gene end by 0 bases; junction bases not matched to a gene: 2.